The present TCR beta chain was sequenced within a study of T cell responses to AZD1222 COVID-19 vaccine. V lost 7 bases and J 2 bases, leaving 10 bases between the germline ends. Per germline, CDR1 LNHDA and CDR2 SQIVND (reference sequence). The CDR3 consists of 13 residues. Study results and limitations: Spike-specific TCR breadth and depth rose after two AZD1222 doses. At baseline, seropositivity was found in only a handful of AZD1222 recipients. In a largely white British group with more females than males, clonal diversity was possibly underestimated.

As regards this clone: What it recognizes is unknown.

TCRdb's copy holds only in-frame clones and misses some; the assay was immunoSEQ multiplex PCR. The data contain 80,000 or so clones, about 82% of them singletons. The chain has TRBV19 and TRBJ2-3; D gene uncertain. The TCR was taken from an adult in good health. Sequencing used peripheral blood, obtained on day 0 of AZD1222 vaccination. The CDR3 DNA reads TGTGCCAGTAACACGGCCTTCACAGATACGCAGTATTTT. It specifies CASNTAFTDTQYF.